Following are 18 T cell receptor beta chains from one sample sequenced in a study of T cell repertoires and HLA-DP antigens. TCRdb keeps only in-frame clones here, not all; method: immunoSEQ multiplex PCR. Found here are around 110,000 clones, 85% to 95% of them singletons; the top ten hold about 0.3%. The antigens these receptors bind are not known. The sample taken for sequencing was CD4+ T cells from PBMCs. The receptors here all came from a woman aged 18 to 35 in good health and CMV-seronegative.

The chain employs TRBV4-2 and TRBJ2-7; TRBD1 matches at 8 bases. Germline lookup yields CDR1 LGHNA and CDR2 YNFKEQ. The V gene end was trimmed by 1 base and the J gene end by 3 bases; junction bases not matched to a gene: 2. The CDR3 is 14 amino acids. The CDR3 reads CASSQGTGFYEQYF. Written as DNA, the CDR3 is TGTGCCAGCAGCCAAGGGACAGGGTTCTACGAGCAGTACTTC.

V is TRBV19 and J is TRBJ2-5, with 7 bases that match TRBD1. CDR1 LNHDA and CDR2 SQIVND come from the germline V gene (reference sequence). The CDR3 is 14 amino acids. Trimming took 6 bases from V and 11 from J; bases not matched to a gene: 15. CDR3 protein: CASSQWSGQRAQYF. The CDR3 DNA sequence: TGTGCCAGTAGCCAGTGGTCGGGACAGAGAGCGCAGTACTTC.

This clone was recorded once. For the CDR3, the DNA is TGTGCCAGTTCAGTGGGACAGCACAATTCACCCCTCCACTTT. It translates to CASSVGQHNSPLHF. This chain uses TRBV6-6 with TRBJ1-6, with 7 positions matching TRBD1. CDR3 length: 14 amino acids. V lost 9 bases, J lost 7 bases, and 9 bases stayed unmatched. The germline gives CDR1 MNHNY, CDR2 SVGAGI (reference sequence).

J is TRBJ1-5 and V is TRBV15, with D hard to call. V shed 0 bases and J shed 7 bases, with 16 bases lying between them. This CDR3 region has 16 residues. Germline V gene lookup returns CDR1 LNHNV and CDR2 YYDKDF (reference sequence). CDR3: CATSRDRMVSGQPQHF. CDR3 DNA: TGTGCCACCAGCAGAGATCGTATGGTCTCTGGGCAGCCCCAGCATTTT.

The chain links TRBV5-6 to TRBJ2-5; TRBD1 matches at 7 bases. The CDR3 has 15 residues. Looked up from germline, CDR1 is SGHDT and CDR2 is YYEEEE. Trimming removed 2 bases from V and 3 bases from J; junction bases left unmatched: 7. CDR3 nucleotide sequence: TGTGCCAGCAGCTTCACCGGGACAGTCAAAGAGACCCAGTACTTC. Translating it yields CASSFTGTVKETQYF.

The V and J genes are TRBV10-3 and TRBJ1-1; tentative D call: TRBD1 (5 bases). Germline loops: CDR1 ENHRY, CDR2 SYGVKD. V was cut by 8 bases and J by 7 bases, with 20 bases left in between. The CDR3 runs 14 residues. The CDR3 region is CAIGSTAAPGEAFF. The CDR3 region has the DNA TGTGCCATCGGATCGACAGCAGCCCCCGGTGAAGCTTTCTTT.

V is TRBV19 and J is TRBJ1-4; 9 bases fit TRBD1. CDR1 is LNHDA, CDR2 SQIVND, per germline (reference sequence). Losses at the gene ends were 6 bases for V and 3 bases for J; bases not matched to a gene: 8. CDR3 length: 16 amino acids. The CDR3 spells CASRDRGGRANEKLFF. The CDR3 DNA reads TGTGCCAGTAGGGACAGGGGAGGTCGGGCTAATGAAAAACTGTTTTTT.

The J gene is TRBJ1-5, the V gene TRBV2; D uncertain. The V and J ends lost 6 bases and 3 bases respectively, with 12 bases between them. This CDR3 has 14 amino acids. Germline CDR1 and CDR2: SNHLY and FYNNEI. DNA for the CDR3: TGTGCCAGCAGGGGTGGTAATCCCAATCAGCCCCAGCATTTT. Protein: CASRGGNPNQPQHF.

The genes are TRBV5-1 and TRBJ1-1; 10 bases fit TRBD1. This CDR3 region has 17 residues. Germline V lookup: CDR1 SGHRS, CDR2 YFSETQ. With 0 bases clipped from V and 6 bases from J, the junction kept 11 bases outside the gene matches. The CDR3 region has the DNA TGCGCCAGCAGCTTGGTCCCCGTCCCGGGACAGGGGCCTGAAGCTTTCTTT. Its translation: CASSLVPVPGQGPEAFF.

V and J are TRBV7-9 and TRBJ2-5; TRBD2 matches at 7 bases. The germline V gene encodes CDR1 SEHNR and CDR2 FQNEAQ (reference sequence). V lost 1 base to trimming and J lost 4 bases; unmatched junction nucleotides: 6. This CDR3 contains 15 residues. For the CDR3, the DNA is TGTGCCAGCAGCTTAGTTGTGGCGGGGGTAGAGACCCAGTACTTC. Its protein product is CASSLVVAGVETQYF.

J is TRBJ2-4 and V is TRBV19; 8 bases line up with TRBD1. The CDR3 runs 13 residues. Germline trimming cut 7 bases from V and 6 bases from J; bases unmatched to any gene: 5. Germline values: CDR1 LNHDA, CDR2 SQIVND (reference sequence). The CDR3 sequence is CASNAGGLNIQYF. The DNA of the CDR3 is TGTGCCAGTAATGCAGGGGGCTTAAACATTCAGTACTTC.

The V and J genes are TRBV9 and TRBJ2-2; D perhaps matches TRBD2 (7 bases). The V and J ends lost 4 bases and 5 bases respectively, with 21 bases between them. In germline, CDR1 is SGDLS, CDR2 YYNGEE. The CDR3 runs to 17 residues. The CDR3 DNA reads TGTGCCAGCAGCCCGACGAGTCGGGGGGCGGGGACCGGGGAGCTGTTTTTT. It translates to CASSPTSRGAGTGELFF.

This chain joins TRBV19 and TRBJ1-5; D gene uncertain. This CDR3 region has 12 residues. The germline V gene has CDR1 LNHDA and CDR2 SQIVND (reference sequence). Between the trimmed V and J ends, which lost 8 bases and 7 bases, there was a span of 12 bases. CDR3 region: CASSGINQPQHF. The CDR3 DNA follows: TGTGCCAGTTCCGGGATTAACCAGCCCCAGCATTTT.

The rearrangement uses TRBV9 and TRBJ2-2; weak D call: TRBD1 (5 bases). V was trimmed by 2 bases and J by 2 bases, leaving 16 bases between them. This CDR3 is built from 17 residues. The germline V gene encodes CDR1 SGDLS and CDR2 YYNGEE. The chain's CDR3 is CASSVAGYSFNTGELFF. The CDR3 nucleotides are TGTGCCAGCAGCGTGGCAGGGTATTCATTTAACACCGGGGAGCTGTTTTTT.

The chain links TRBV9 to TRBJ2-6; 9 bases agree with TRBD1. The CDR3 has 18 residues. CDR1 and CDR2 from the germline V gene are SGDLS and YYNGEE. The junction had 8 bases not matched to a gene; V was cut back by 2 bases and J by 2 bases. Here the CDR3 reads CASSVPGQGLAGANVLTF. Written as DNA, the CDR3 is TGTGCCAGCAGCGTCCCGGGACAGGGATTAGCTGGGGCCAACGTCCTGACTTTC.

V usage is TRBV28 and J usage is TRBJ2-2, with D possibly TRBD2 on 5 matching bases. The germline V gene encodes CDR1 MDHEN and CDR2 SYDVKM. The CDR3 length is 13 residues. The V gene lost 6 bases and the J gene lost 4 bases, with 9 bases spanning the gap. CDR3 loop: CASRQGGTGELFF. In nucleotides, the CDR3 is TGTGCCAGCAGACAAGGAGGCACCGGGGAGCTGTTTTTT.

The rearrangement joins TRBV18 to TRBJ2-1; TRBD1 agrees at 7 bases. Germline V gene data show CDR1 as KGHSH and CDR2 as LQKENI. Trimming cost V 8 bases and J 12 bases; bases outside gene matches: 16. This CDR3 has 14 residues. This CDR3 reads CASTGQRTTNMQFF. CDR3 bases: TGTGCCAGCACGGGACAGCGGACGACCAATATGCAGTTCTTC.

This clone was found a few times. The V and J genes are TRBV7-9 and TRBJ1-2; the match to TRBD1 covers 9 bases. Germline V lookup: CDR1 SEHNR, CDR2 FQNEAQ (reference sequence). The CDR3 totals 13 residues. V lost 5 bases, J lost 8 bases, and 6 bases stayed unmatched. In nucleotides, the CDR3 is TGTGCCAGCAGCGTTGGGACAGGGTACGGCTACACCTTC. Residues: CASSVGTGYGYTF.